This TCR beta chain was captured by sequencing in a study of OX40 agonist ivuxolimab in advanced cancers. In the study overall: Ivuxolimab was a fully human IgG2 agonistic monoclonal antibody targeting the costimulatory receptor OX40 (CD134). Intravenous ivuxolimab was administered to patients every 2 weeks at six dose levels: 0.01, 0.1, 0.3, 1.5, 3 and 10 mg/kg. Of the 52 patients in dose escalation, approximately 20 had hepatocellular carcinoma, around 15 had melanoma, 9 had renal cell carcinoma and 9 had head and neck cancer. In the dose-escalation cohort, roughly 80% of patients were male, and the mean age was around 60 years, with a range of roughly 20 to 85. Prior anti-PD-1, anti-PD-L1 or anti-CTLA-4 therapy was permitted, and approximately 39% of dose-escalation patients had received checkpoint inhibitors. Partial responses occurred in three dose-escalation patients: two with cutaneous melanoma and one with hepatocellular carcinoma. The point of sequencing TCRbeta in the periphery was to test whether ivuxolimab changed TCR sequence diversity and drove clonal T-cell expansion. The monotherapy dose-escalation portion (N of about 57 patients) of the phase I ivuxolimab trial is reported in the paper.

The trial excluded patients who had a history of autoimmune disease or were on systemic immunosuppression. In every dose cohort, peripheral blood was drawn for TCR sequencing at baseline, cycle 4 day 1, and cycle 7 day 1. Samples came from an open-label, multicenter, first-in-human phase I dose-escalation trial of ivuxolimab. Adults with locally advanced or metastatic melanoma, renal cell carcinoma, hepatocellular carcinoma or head and neck squamous cell carcinoma were enrolled in the trial. Before TCR sequencing, CD4+ T cells and CD8+ T cells from peripheral blood were sorted into separate populations. This clone has more than one count but fewer than ten. Its antigen remains unidentified. No much larger clone exists at a distance of one base, and base qualities are not known. V is clipped by 2 bases and J by 4 bases, and the sequence between their germline boundaries is 12 bases long. From the germline V gene (reference sequence), CDR1 is SEHNR and CDR2 is FQNEAQ. From the cysteine through the phenylalanine, the CDR3 covers 15 amino acids. Of the read, only the CDR3 DNA is kept; its 45 bases are in frame from base 1.

Genomic DNA was extracted from sorted cells for sequencing of the TCRbeta CDR3 region. The immunoSEQ Assay was used to sequence the TCRbeta CDR3 regions. Drawn from immuneACCESS, this table holds only the in-frame rearrangements with V and J called that TCRdb kept. Clones are partly lost; checked studies trace under half to an unresolved V gene and leave the rest unexplained. The sample table holds 30,000 to 45,000 clones, of which around 80% were seen once. The top ten clones comprise around 10% of the sample. Summary of the overall study and its limitations: After ivuxolimab, more expanded clones were found on average in CD8+ T cells than in CD4+ T cells. Low levels of normalized T-cell clonal expansion were also seen in some patients who did not respond. Partial responders in the 0.1-3.0 mg/kg groups had among the lowest normalized peripheral clonal expansion, especially among CD8+ T cells. Which antigens the clonally expanded peripheral T cells were specific for was not determined. At doses of 0.1 to 3.0 mg/kg, clonal expansion of both CD4+ and CD8+ blood T cells was observed from baseline to week 6.

This TCR was recovered from an adult with an advanced solid tumor such as melanoma, head and neck, liver or kidney cancer. The sequencing here drew on CD4+ or CD8+ T cells sorted from blood, taken in a trial of the OX40 agonist ivuxolimab. Rearrangement joined TRBV7-9 to TRBJ1-5; tentative D gene TRBD1, with 5 bases matching. This receptor has the CDR3 CASSLSGPGNQPQHF. At the DNA level, the sequence is TGTGCCAGCAGCTTATCAGGGCCAGGGAATCAGCCCCAGCATTTT.